A single T cell receptor (beta chain) is shown here with its context. Its antigen is unknown. Assay: immunoSEQ multiplex PCR; the TCRdb copy retains only in-frame clones and omits some. The data hold fewer than 2.5 million clones, with over 85% observed a single time. This specimen belongs to a study of shared clonotypes between healthy human individuals. Turning to the study itself: The plates for each donor numbered three CD4 naive, three CD4 memory, two CD8 naive and one CD8 memory.

Negatively enriched CD4+ T cells were divided by CD45RA into naive and memory. The study's findings and limits: The generation probabilities recorded for non-shared clonotypes fell below those of clonotypes shared by all four donors. The study sampled only blood, and tissue repertoires likely differ.

The clonotype was recovered from a man between 18 and 35 years old in good health. Some clones in this sample may be carry-over from other donors' samples. Material: naive CD4+ T cells from PBMCs. Subset: CD45RA+ positively selected.

CDR3 in amino acids: CASAPKGSGRFGSYNEQFF. For the CDR3, the DNA is TGCGCCAGCGCCCCCAAGGGGAGCGGGAGGTTTGGCTCCTACAATGAGCAGTTCTTC. The V call is TRBV5-1, the J call TRBJ2-1; TRBD2 agrees at 9 bases. The CDR3 extends over 19 amino acids. Germline CDR1 reads SGHRS; CDR2 reads YFSETQ. The trim removed 7 bases at V and 0 bases at J, leaving 17 bases unmatched.